This T cell receptor (beta chain) was sequenced during a study of OX40 agonist ivuxolimab in advanced cancers. Across the whole study: Patients assigned to dose escalation were diagnosed with hepatocellular carcinoma, melanoma, renal cell or head and neck cancer. Three partial responders included one hepatocellular carcinoma patient and two cutaneous melanoma patients. Study observations and caveats: Individuals who were partial responders at 0.1-3.0 mg/kg had clonal expansion that ranked among the lowest.

This CDR3 has 14 residues. CDR1 and CDR2 (germline): ENHRY, SYGVKD. The V end was cut by 3 bases, the J end by 2 bases, with 8 bases between. The repertoire was sequenced with immunoSEQ multiplex PCR; TCRdb's copy has only in-frame clones and lacks some. This sample has about 71,000 clones; approximately 78% occur once, and the top ten carry around 5%. To note about this clone: Its specificity is unknown.

The sequences come from CD4+ or CD8+ T cells sorted from blood, collected in a trial of the OX40 agonist ivuxolimab. This chain links TRBV10-3 with TRBJ1-3; D gene unclear. This TCR was recovered from an adult with an advanced solid tumor such as melanoma, head and neck, liver or kidney cancer. The CDR3 nucleotides read TGTGCCATCAGTGACCTTGTTACTGGAAACACCATATATTTT. It is translated as CAISDLVTGNTIYF.